This TCR beta chain was sequenced for a study of blood T cell repertoires in COVID-19. Study overall: Samples came from the United States, Italy and Spain, spanning acute and convalescent COVID-19. The analysed material was cDNA or gDNA that came from T cells, B-cell-depleted T cells, or PBMCs.

Trimming took 2 bases from V and 4 from J; bases not matched to a gene: 7. CDR3 length: 17 amino acids. From germline, CDR1 is LGHNA and CDR2 YSLEER. The authors' processing: Estimation of nucleated cell counts was performed using reference gene primer amplification. Repertoires were generated with immunoSEQ multiplex PCR, while TCRdb's copy carries only in-frame clones and drops some. That table furnishes V, J and clone size, whereas the DNA furnished D and trimming. The sample contains under 200,000 clones, 70% to 90% of which appear only once. Seattle-derived patients entered the study during active infection and were followed longitudinally.

This clonotype originated in a woman aged 55-69 years with COVID-19, enrolled during active disease. Source material: peripheral blood. V and J are TRBV4-3 and TRBJ2-3, with 12 positions matching TRBD1. The CDR3 loop reads CASSQKPGQGAADTQYF. CDR3 bases: TGCGCCAGCAGCCAAAAACCGGGACAGGGGGCAGCAGATACGCAGTATTTT.